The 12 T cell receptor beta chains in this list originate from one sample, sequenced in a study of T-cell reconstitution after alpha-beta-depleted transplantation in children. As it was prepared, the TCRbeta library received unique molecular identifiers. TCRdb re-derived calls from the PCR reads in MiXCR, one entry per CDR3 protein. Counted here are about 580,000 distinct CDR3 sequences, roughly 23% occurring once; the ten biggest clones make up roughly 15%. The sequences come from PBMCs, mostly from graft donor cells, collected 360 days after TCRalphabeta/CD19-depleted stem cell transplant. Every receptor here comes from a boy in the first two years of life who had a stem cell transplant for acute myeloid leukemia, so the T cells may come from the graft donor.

CDR3 residues: CASKETEIQETQYF. For the CDR3, the DNA is TGTGCCAGCAAGGAGACGGAGATACAAGAGACCCAGTACTTC. The V gene is TRBV7-2, the J gene TRBJ2-5; D is unclear. V was pared by 7 bases and J by 2 bases, with 14 bases between. Germline V CDR1 and CDR2: SGHTA, FQGNSA. The CDR3 is made up of 14 amino acids.

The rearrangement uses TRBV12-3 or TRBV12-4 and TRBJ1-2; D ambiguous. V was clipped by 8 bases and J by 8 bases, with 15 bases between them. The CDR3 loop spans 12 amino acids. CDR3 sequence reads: CASGPQWWGYTF. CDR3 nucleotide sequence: TGTGCCAGCGGCCCACAATGGTGGGGCTACACCTTC.

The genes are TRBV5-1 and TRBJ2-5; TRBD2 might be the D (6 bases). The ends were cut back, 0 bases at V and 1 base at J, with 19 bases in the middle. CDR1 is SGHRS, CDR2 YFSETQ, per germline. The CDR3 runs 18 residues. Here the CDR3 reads CASSLGLSHRGSQETQYF. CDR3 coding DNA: TGCGCCAGCAGCTTGGGATTGAGCCATCGGGGGAGCCAAGAGACCCAGTACTTC.

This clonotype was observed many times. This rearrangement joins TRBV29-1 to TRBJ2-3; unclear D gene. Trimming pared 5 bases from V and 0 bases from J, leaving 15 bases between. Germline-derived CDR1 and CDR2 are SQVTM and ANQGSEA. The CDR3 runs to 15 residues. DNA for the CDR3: TGCAGCGTTAGTTCGGACCTTACGAGCACAGATACGCAGTATTTT. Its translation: CSVSSDLTSTDTQYF.

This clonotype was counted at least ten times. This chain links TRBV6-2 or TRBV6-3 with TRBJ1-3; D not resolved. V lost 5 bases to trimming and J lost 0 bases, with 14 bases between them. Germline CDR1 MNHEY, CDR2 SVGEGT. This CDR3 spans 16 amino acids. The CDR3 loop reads CASSQWVHLSGNTIYF. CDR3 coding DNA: TGTGCCAGCAGTCAATGGGTCCATCTCTCTGGAAACACCATATATTTT.

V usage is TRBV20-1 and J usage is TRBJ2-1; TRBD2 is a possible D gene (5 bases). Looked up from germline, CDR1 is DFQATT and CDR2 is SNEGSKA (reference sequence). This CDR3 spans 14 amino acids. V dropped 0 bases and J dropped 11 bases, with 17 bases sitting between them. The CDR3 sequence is CSARDKVRSGKQFF. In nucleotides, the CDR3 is TGCAGTGCTAGAGATAAGGTTCGGTCCGGGAAGCAGTTCTTC.

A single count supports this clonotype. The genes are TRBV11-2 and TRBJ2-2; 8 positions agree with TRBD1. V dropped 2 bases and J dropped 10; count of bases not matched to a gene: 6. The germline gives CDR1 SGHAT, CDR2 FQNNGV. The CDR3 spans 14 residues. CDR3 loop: CASSLILQGEELFF. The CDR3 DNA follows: TGTGCCAGCAGCTTAATCTTACAGGGGGAGGAGCTGTTTTTT.

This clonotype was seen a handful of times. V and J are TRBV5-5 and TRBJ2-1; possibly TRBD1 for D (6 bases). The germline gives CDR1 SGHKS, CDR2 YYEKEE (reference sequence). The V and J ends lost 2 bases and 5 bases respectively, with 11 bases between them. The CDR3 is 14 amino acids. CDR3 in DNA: TGTGCCAGCAGCTTCGGGGCAGGGGACAATGAGCAGTTCTTC. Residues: CASSFGAGDNEQFF.

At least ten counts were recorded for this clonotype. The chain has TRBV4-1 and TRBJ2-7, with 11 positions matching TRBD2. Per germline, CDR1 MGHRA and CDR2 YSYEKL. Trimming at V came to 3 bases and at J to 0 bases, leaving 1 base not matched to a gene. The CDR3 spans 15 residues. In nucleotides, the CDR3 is TGCGCCAGCAGCCACCTAGCGGGGGGCTCCTACGAGCAGTACGTC. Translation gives CASSHLAGGSYEQYV.

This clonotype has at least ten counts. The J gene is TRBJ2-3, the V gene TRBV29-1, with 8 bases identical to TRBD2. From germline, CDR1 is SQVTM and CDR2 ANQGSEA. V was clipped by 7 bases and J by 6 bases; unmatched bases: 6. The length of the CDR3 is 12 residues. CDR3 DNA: TGCAGCGCGAGCGGGGGACGGGATACGCAGTATTTT. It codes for CSASGGRDTQYF.

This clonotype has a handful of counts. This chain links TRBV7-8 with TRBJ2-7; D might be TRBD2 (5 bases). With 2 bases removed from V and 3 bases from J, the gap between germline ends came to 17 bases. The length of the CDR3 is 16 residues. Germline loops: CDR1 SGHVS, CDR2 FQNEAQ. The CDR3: CASSLRSLGVDYEQYF. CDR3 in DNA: TGTGCCAGCAGCTTACGAAGTCTCGGGGTGGACTACGAGCAGTACTTC. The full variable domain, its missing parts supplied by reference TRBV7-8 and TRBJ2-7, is GAGVSQSPRYKVAKRGQDVALRCDPISGHVSLFWYQQALGQGPEFLTYFQNEAQLDKSGLPSDRFFAERPEGSVSTLKIQRTQQEDSAVYLCASSLRSLGVDYEQYFGPGTRLTVT.

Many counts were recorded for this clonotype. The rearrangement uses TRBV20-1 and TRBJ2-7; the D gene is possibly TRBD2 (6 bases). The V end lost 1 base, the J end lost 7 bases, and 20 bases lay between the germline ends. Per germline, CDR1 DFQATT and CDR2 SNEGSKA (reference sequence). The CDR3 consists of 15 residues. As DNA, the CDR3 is TGCAGTGCTAGAGTTGGAGGGTCTTTAACGGGGGAGCAGTACTTC. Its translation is CSARVGGSLTGEQYF.